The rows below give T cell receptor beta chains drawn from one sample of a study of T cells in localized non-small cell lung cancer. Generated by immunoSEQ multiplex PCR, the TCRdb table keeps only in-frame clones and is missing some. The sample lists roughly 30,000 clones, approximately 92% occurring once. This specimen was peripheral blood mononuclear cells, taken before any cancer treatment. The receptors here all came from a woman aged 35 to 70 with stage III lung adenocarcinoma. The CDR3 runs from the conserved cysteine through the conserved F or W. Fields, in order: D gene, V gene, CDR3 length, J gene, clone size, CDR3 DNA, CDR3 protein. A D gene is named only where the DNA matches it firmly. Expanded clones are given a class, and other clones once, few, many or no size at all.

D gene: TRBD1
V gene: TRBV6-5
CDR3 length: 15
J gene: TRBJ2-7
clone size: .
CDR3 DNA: TGTGCCAGCAGCCCACAGACAGGGGGCGACTACGAGCAGTACTTC
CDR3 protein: CASSPQTGGDYEQYF

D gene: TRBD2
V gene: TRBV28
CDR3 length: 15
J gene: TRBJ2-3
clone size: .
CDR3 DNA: TGTGCCAGCAGTAAACCTAGCGGGGTAGGAGATACGCAGTATTTT
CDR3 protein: CASSKPSGVGDTQYF

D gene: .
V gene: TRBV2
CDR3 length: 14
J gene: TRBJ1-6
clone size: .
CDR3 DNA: TGTGCCAGCAGGGGGGACGGGACGGGATCACCCCTCCACTTT
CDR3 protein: CASRGDGTGSPLHF

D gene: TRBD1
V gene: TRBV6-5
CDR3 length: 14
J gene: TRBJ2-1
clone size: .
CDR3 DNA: TGTGCCAGCAGGGGACAGGGAAAGGGCAATGAGCAGTTCTTC
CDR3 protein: CASRGQGKGNEQFF

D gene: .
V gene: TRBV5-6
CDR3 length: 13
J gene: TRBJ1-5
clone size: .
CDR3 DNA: TGTGCCAGCAGCTTGGGCACTGGAGTGCCCCAGCATTTT
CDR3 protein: CASSLGTGVPQHF

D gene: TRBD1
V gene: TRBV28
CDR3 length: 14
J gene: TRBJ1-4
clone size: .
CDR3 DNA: TGTGCCAGCAGTCTGGGACAGGCGAGGGAAAAACTGTTTTTT
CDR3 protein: CASSLGQAREKLFF

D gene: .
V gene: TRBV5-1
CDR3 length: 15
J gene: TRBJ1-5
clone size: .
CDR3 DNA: TGCGCCAGCAGCTTGGAAAACAGGGCGGGACAGCCCCAGCATTTT
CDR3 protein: CASSLENRAGQPQHF

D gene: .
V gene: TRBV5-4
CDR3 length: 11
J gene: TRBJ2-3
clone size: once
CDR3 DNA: TGTGCCAGCAGCTTGGGCGATACGCAGTATTTT
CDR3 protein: CASSLGDTQYF

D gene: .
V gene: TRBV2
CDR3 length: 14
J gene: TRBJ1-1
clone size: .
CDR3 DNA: TGTGCCAGCACCTCCGACGGCCTGAACACTGAAGCTTTCTTT
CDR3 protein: CASTSDGLNTEAFF

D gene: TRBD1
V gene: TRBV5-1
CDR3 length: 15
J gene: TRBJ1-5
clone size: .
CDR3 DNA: TGCGCCAGCAGCCGTTCCGGGACAGAGAATCAGCCCCAGCATTTT
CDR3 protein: CASSRSGTENQPQHF

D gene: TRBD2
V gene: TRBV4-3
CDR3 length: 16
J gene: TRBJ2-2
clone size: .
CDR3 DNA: TGCGCCAGCAGCCAAGACTCCAGCGGGAGCTTCGGGGAGCTGTTTTTT
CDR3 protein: CASSQDSSGSFGELFF

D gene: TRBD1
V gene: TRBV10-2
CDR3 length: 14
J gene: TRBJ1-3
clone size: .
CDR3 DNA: TGCGCCAGCAGCAGGGGGCTCGATGGAAACACCATATATTTT
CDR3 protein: CASSRGLDGNTIYF